This TCR beta chain was recovered during a study of blood T cells in healthy people across ages. Points from the study as a whole: Samples with more naive T cells showed higher observed beta diversity.

A second PCR of 7 to 11 cycles used a sample-barcoded 5' primer and a J-beta primer mix. TCRdb passed the 5' RACE reads through MiXCR, listing each CDR3 protein once. The sample has 1.2 million to 1.5 million distinct CDR3 sequences; roughly 45% are singletons. Comments on this clonotype: The antigen is unknown.

Between the trimmed V and J ends, which lost 6 bases and 4 bases, there was a span of 21 bases. Germline V gene lookup returns CDR1 MNHNS and CDR2 SASEGT. CDR3 length: 16 amino acids. The genes are TRBV6-1 and TRBJ1-2; unclear D gene. This receptor was taken from a woman younger than 35 in good health. Sequencing was done on a sample of blood. The CDR3 DNA sequence: TGTGCCAGCAGCAAGCCAAGGACCGATACTTCCTATGGCTACACCTTC. It translates to CASSKPRTDTSYGYTF.